This entry features one T cell receptor beta chain sequence. Its antigen is unknown. The sample is drawn from a study of graft-versus-host responses after intestinal transplantation. Sequencing used immunoSEQ multiplex PCR; TCRdb keeps in-frame clones, though not all of them. The sample carries over 65,000 clones, approximately 89% recorded once. CDR1 SGDLS and CDR2 YYNGEE come from the germline V gene. The CDR3 runs 15 residues. Deletions cut 0 bases from V and 4 bases from J, with 12 bases between. This TCR was sampled from a human donor who was the organ donor for an intestinal transplant. The sequences come from unstimulated CD8+ T cells sorted from spleen or lymph node cells, collected before transplant. The chain employs TRBV9 and TRBJ2-3, with D perhaps TRBD2 (6 bases). The CDR3 sequence is CASSVGGVGADTQYF. CDR3 nucleotides: TGTGCCAGCAGCGTAGGGGGGGTCGGCGCAGATACGCAGTATTTT.